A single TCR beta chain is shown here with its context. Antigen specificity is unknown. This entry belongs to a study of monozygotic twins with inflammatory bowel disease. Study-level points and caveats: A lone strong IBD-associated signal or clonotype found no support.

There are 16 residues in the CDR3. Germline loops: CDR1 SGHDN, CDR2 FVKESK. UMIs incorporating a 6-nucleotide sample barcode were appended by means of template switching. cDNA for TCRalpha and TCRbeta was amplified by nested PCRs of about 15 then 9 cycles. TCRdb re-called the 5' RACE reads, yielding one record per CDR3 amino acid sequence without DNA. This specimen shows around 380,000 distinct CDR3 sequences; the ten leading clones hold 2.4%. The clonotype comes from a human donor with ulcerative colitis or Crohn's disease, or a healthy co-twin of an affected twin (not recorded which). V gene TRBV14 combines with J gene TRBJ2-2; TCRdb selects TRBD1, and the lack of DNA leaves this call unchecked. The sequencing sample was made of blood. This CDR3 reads CASSRTGGKSTGELFF.